This T cell receptor beta chain derives from a study of CD4 and CD8 cells across lung adenocarcinoma regions. Localized lung adenocarcinoma, a non-small cell lung cancer, affected the donors. The sample holds many counts of this clonotype. Via MiXCR, TCRdb re-called the PCR reads, giving one row per CDR3 protein. The sample has about 19,000 distinct CDR3 sequences, 46% seen once. The source is a male donor with lung adenocarcinoma. The CD4 and CD8 labels of this study may be unreliable. The sequencing sample was made of CD4+ T cells from the margin of a lung tumor.

Here the CDR3 reads CASSYHLAGVGNEQFF. The CDR3 DNA reads TGTGCCAGCAGTTACCACCTAGCGGGAGTGGGGAATGAGCAGTTCTTC. The chain employs TRBV6-5 and TRBJ2-1, with TRBD2 matching 10 bases. Germline V gene lookup returns CDR1 MNHEY and CDR2 SVGAGI. With V trimmed by 2 bases and J by 7 bases, 8 bases remained unmatched. The CDR3 runs to 16 residues.